This entry lists 25 T cell receptor beta chains sequenced from one sample in a study of OX40 agonist ivuxolimab in advanced cancers. Profiled with immunoSEQ multiplex PCR; TCRdb holds only in-frame clones, not every one. The repertoire includes approximately 58,000 clones, roughly 84% of them detected once, and around 3% sits in the top ten. The material was CD4+ or CD8+ T cells sorted from blood, obtained in a trial of the OX40 agonist ivuxolimab. The receptors originated from an adult with an advanced solid tumor such as melanoma, head and neck, liver or kidney cancer.

The chain links TRBV5-1 to TRBJ2-7; no firm D call. The CDR3 is 15 amino acids. The ends were cut back, 0 bases at V and 0 bases at J, with 10 bases in the middle. Germline loops: CDR1 SGHRS, CDR2 YFSETQ. The DNA of the CDR3 is TGCGCCAGCAGCTTGGGGTGGGGTTCCTCCTACGAGCAGTACTTC. Translated, it gives CASSLGWGSSYEQYF.

The chain employs TRBV11-3 and TRBJ2-3, with 12 positions matching TRBD2. The CDR3 extends over 16 amino acids. J lost 0 bases, V lost 4 bases, and 2 bases had no gene match. CDR1 is SGHNT, CDR2 YENEEA, per germline. As DNA, the CDR3 is TGTGCCAGCAGCTCCGGGACTAGCGGGAGCACAGATACGCAGTATTTT. Translated, it gives CASSSGTSGSTDTQYF. Looking up the rest from reference TRBV11-3 and TRBJ2-3 gives the full variable domain: EAGVVQSPRYKIIEKKQPVAFWCNPISGHNTLYWYLQNLGQGPELLIRYENEEAVDDSQLPKDRFSAERLKGVDSTLKIQPAELGDSAVYLCASSSGTSGSTDTQYFGPGTRLTVL.

This rearrangement joins TRBV5-6 to TRBJ2-7; 12 bases match TRBD2. Germline V CDR1 and CDR2: SGHDT, YYEEEE. The CDR3 spans 17 residues. J lost 3 bases, V lost 0 bases, and 7 bases had no gene match. Written as DNA, the CDR3 is TGTGCCAGCAGCTTGGTTGCTAGCGGGAGGGCCGTCTACGAGCAGTACTTC. Protein sequence: CASSLVASGRAVYEQYF.

The chain combines TRBV9 with TRBJ1-6; D gene unclear. From germline, CDR1 is SGDLS and CDR2 YYNGEE. V lost 0 bases and J lost 10, with 11 bases in between. The CDR3 has 14 residues. In nucleotides, the CDR3 is TGTGCCAGCAGCGTAGACGGCTCCCTCTCACCCCTCCACTTT. Its translation is CASSVDGSLSPLHF.

CDR3 loop: CASGLANRDRGCVEQYF. The CDR3 DNA follows: TGTGCTAGTGGTTTGGCAAACCGGGACAGGGGCTGTGTGGAGCAGTACTTC. The V call is TRBV12-5, the J call TRBJ2-7; 10 bases line up with TRBD1. With 1 base clipped from V and 7 bases from J, the junction kept 13 bases outside the gene matches. Germline V gene data show CDR1 as LGHNT and CDR2 as FRNRAP. This CDR3 comprises 17 residues.

The chain recombines TRBV27 with TRBJ2-7; D perhaps matches TRBD1 (5 bases). Germline V lookup: CDR1 MNHEY, CDR2 SMNVEV (reference sequence). The CDR3 has 14 residues. V was trimmed by 5 bases and J by 3 bases, leaving 14 bases between them. The CDR3 loop is CASSLREGDYEQYF. In DNA form, the CDR3 reads TGTGCCAGCAGTCTCAGGGAAGGGGACTACGAGCAGTACTTC.

This chain uses TRBV30 with TRBJ1-3; a possible D gene is TRBD1 (6 bases). Looked up from germline, CDR1 is GTSNPN and CDR2 is SVGIG (reference sequence). The V gene lost 6 bases and the J gene lost 2 bases, with 11 bases spanning the gap. The CDR3 extends over 13 amino acids. The CDR3, as DNA: TGTGCCTGTAAAAGGGGGGCTGGAAACACCATATATTTT. Protein product: CACKRGAGNTIYF.

The chain couples TRBV18 to TRBJ1-5; D gene uncertain. Germline values: CDR1 KGHSH, CDR2 LQKENI. This CDR3 spans 13 amino acids. V lost 3 bases and J 5 bases, leaving 8 bases between the germline ends. The CDR3 coding sequence is TGTGCCAGCTCACCCGGCCAGGATCAGCCCCAGCATTTT. Its protein is CASSPGQDQPQHF.

By sample share, this clone is medium-sized. The J gene is TRBJ1-1, the V gene TRBV4-1, with 7 bases fitting TRBD1. This CDR3 has 14 amino acids. The germline V gene has CDR1 MGHRA and CDR2 YSYEKL. V shed 4 bases, J shed 3 bases, and the junction held 5 bases outside the gene matches. CDR3 residues: CASSPRQGHTEAFF. Here the CDR3 DNA reads TGCGCCAGCAGCCCTAGACAGGGACACACTGAAGCTTTCTTT.

This clone was counted only a few times. One end of the junction varies from germline; a read error may be responsible. The rearrangement uses TRBV2 and TRBJ1-1; no firm D call. This CDR3 contains 13 residues. Germline V gene lookup returns CDR1 SNHLY and CDR2 FYNNEI. In nucleotides, the CDR3 is TGTGCCAGCACTGAACTGGAGAACACTGAAGCTTTCTTT. Translating it yields CASTELENTEAFF.

This sequence joins TRBV4-1 and TRBJ2-5; tentative D call: TRBD2 (5 bases). CDR1 MGHRA and CDR2 YSYEKL come from the germline V gene. V dropped 2 bases and J dropped 1 base, with 11 bases sitting between them. This CDR3 contains 15 residues. In nucleotides, the CDR3 is TGCGCCAGCAGCCAACCACTAGGCCCCCAAGAGACCCAGTACTTC. The encoded protein is CASSQPLGPQETQYF.

The genes are TRBV6-1 and TRBJ2-1, with 8 bases identical to TRBD2. The V and J ends lost 4 bases and 10 bases, in that order; junction bases with no gene match: 6. The CDR3 extends over 13 amino acids. CDR1 MNHNS and CDR2 SASEGT come from the germline V gene. CDR3 in amino acids: CASSGGGGREQFF. The CDR3 DNA follows: TGTGCCAGCAGTGGAGGCGGGGGGAGGGAGCAGTTCTTC.

V usage is TRBV18 and J usage is TRBJ2-3, with 7 bases identical to TRBD1. CDR1 and CDR2 (germline): KGHSH, LQKENI. Trimming cost V 8 bases and J 1 base; bases outside gene matches: 6. The CDR3 is 14 residues long. For the CDR3, the DNA is TGTGCCAGCCGAACGACAGGGCGCACAGATACGCAGTATTTT. It specifies CASRTTGRTDTQYF.

This clone is a singleton in its sample. The CDR3 reads CASSSGHGGYTF. The CDR3 region has the DNA TGCGCCAGCAGCTCGGGACATGGCGGCTACACCTTC. This sequence joins TRBV5-1 and TRBJ1-2, with D perhaps TRBD1 (6 bases). This CDR3 has 12 amino acids. Germline CDR1 SGHRS, CDR2 YFSETQ. Trimming shortened V by 3 bases and J by 8 bases, and 11 bases separated the two germline ends.

The rearrangement links TRBV11-2 to TRBJ2-2; D is unresolved. This CDR3 has 16 residues. With 5 bases removed from V and 7 bases from J, the gap between germline ends came to 20 bases. The germline gives CDR1 SGHAT, CDR2 FQNNGV. DNA for the CDR3: TGTGCCAGCAGCCCCCTGGACCGTAGAACCATCGGGGAGCTGTTTTTT. Amino acids: CASSPLDRRTIGELFF.

This chain joins TRBV7-6 and TRBJ2-1; 7 bases match TRBD2. This CDR3 comprises 15 residues. V lost 2 bases to trimming and J lost 4 bases; unmatched junction nucleotides: 5. The germline gives CDR1 SGHVS, CDR2 FNYEAQ. CDR3 residues: CASSLSRAGYNEQFF. The CDR3 coding sequence is TGTGCCAGCAGCTTATCGAGAGCGGGATACAATGAGCAGTTCTTC.

This rearrangement joins TRBV30 to TRBJ1-1; possible D gene TRBD1, 5 bases. CDR3 length: 12 residues. V was cut by 5 bases and J by 10 bases, with 17 bases left in between. Germline V lookup: CDR1 GTSNPN, CDR2 SVGIG (reference sequence). The CDR3 nucleotides read TGTGCCTGGGGCCTCTCATCGGGGGGAGCTTTCTTT. This translates into CAWGLSSGGAFF. Full variable domain (outside the CDR3, taken from reference TRBV30 and TRBJ1-1): SQTIHQWPATLVQPVGSPLSLECTVEGTSNPNLYWYRQAAGRGLQLLFYSVGIGQISSEVPQNLSASRPQDRQFILSSKKLLLSDSGFYLCAWGLSSGGAFFGQGTRLTVV.

The chain couples TRBV5-6 to TRBJ2-2; 7 bases agree with TRBD2. V lost 1 base and J lost 8; bases outside the gene matches: 11. Germline CDR1 reads SGHDT; CDR2 reads YYEEEE. CDR3 length equals 16 residues. CDR3 region: CASSLLSGRGMGELFF. In nucleotides, the CDR3 is TGTGCCAGCAGCTTGCTTAGCGGGCGTGGCATGGGGGAGCTGTTTTTT.

J is TRBJ2-1 and V is TRBV6-6; D is undetermined. The CDR3 length is 12 residues. Germline lookup yields CDR1 MNHNY and CDR2 SVGAGI (reference sequence). V was cut by 0 bases and J by 4 bases, with 1 base left in between. The CDR3 nucleotides are TGTGCCAGCAGTTACTCGTACAATGAGCAGTTCTTC. Encoded protein: CASSYSYNEQFF.

This clone was seen only once. V usage is TRBV14 and J usage is TRBJ1-6; D ambiguous. Germline V gene lookup returns CDR1 SGHDN and CDR2 FVKESK. V lost 6 bases to trimming and J lost 13 bases, with 13 bases between them. CDR3 size: 12 residues. The CDR3 here is CASSQTTAPLHF. Here the CDR3 DNA reads TGTGCCAGCAGTCAGACCACCGCGCCCCTCCACTTT.

This clone has only one observation. J is TRBJ2-1 and V is TRBV15; maybe TRBD2 (6 bases). V lost 0 bases to trimming and J lost 3 bases, with 12 bases between them. The germline V gene has CDR1 LNHNV and CDR2 YYDKDF (reference sequence). The CDR3 extends over 16 amino acids. The CDR3 DNA sequence: TGTGCCACCAGCAGAGAGCGGGGCAGTCTCTACAATGAGCAGTTCTTC. This gives the protein CATSRERGSLYNEQFF.

This sequence joins TRBV12-2 and TRBJ2-3; the table's D call, TRBD1, has no DNA check behind it. TRBV12-2 is a pseudogene locus. The CDR3 is 14 residues long. CDR3 DNA: TGTGCAAGTCGCTTAAGGACAGCCACAGATACGCAGTATTTT. Its protein is CASRLRTATDTQYF.

In its sample, this clone was seen once. The chain couples TRBV2 to TRBJ2-1; 7 bases align to TRBD2. The CDR3 covers 15 residues. J was trimmed by 9 bases and V by 6 bases; bases with no gene match: 14. Germline-derived CDR1 and CDR2 are SNHLY and FYNNEI. The CDR3 sequence: CASRPRTSGLGEQFF. The CDR3 coding sequence is TGTGCCAGCAGGCCGCGGACTAGTGGTTTGGGTGAGCAGTTCTTC.

The chain couples TRBV7-3 to TRBJ1-1; D is unclear. This CDR3 spans 13 amino acids. Trimming took 6 bases from V and 4 from J, leaving 12 bases between them. The germline gives CDR1 SGHTA, CDR2 FQGTGA. The CDR3 bases are TGTGCCAGCAGTTTGGTCAGGTCCACTGAAGCTTTCTTT. This translates into CASSLVRSTEAFF.

This clone was recorded only once. V and J are TRBV5-4 and TRBJ2-7; TRBD2 is a possible D gene (6 bases). The CDR3 is 13 residues long. Trimming left V 4 bases short and J 3 bases short, with 11 bases between. Germline lookup yields CDR1 SGHNT and CDR2 YYREEE (reference sequence). This CDR3 is CASSPNGGYEQYF. CDR3 sequence (DNA): TGTGCCAGCAGCCCGAACGGGGGCTACGAGCAGTACTTC.